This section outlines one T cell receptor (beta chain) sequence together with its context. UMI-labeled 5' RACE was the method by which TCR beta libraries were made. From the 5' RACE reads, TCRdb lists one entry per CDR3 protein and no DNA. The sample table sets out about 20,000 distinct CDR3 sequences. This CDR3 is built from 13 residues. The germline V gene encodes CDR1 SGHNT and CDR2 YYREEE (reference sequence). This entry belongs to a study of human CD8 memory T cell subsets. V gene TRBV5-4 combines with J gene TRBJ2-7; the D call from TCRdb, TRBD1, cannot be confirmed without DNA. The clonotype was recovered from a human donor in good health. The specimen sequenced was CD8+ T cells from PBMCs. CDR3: CASSLETDYEQYF.